A single sample is the source of the 31 T cell receptor beta chains below, sequenced in a study of T cell therapy after organ transplantation. These receptors' antigens are unknown. Time point given: 20-29 weeks after completion of therapy. Profiling relied on immunoSEQ multiplex PCR, and the TCRdb table lists in-frame clones only, not all of them. The sample shows some 17,000 clones, 85% to 90% of them seen only once. Sequencing used CD8+ T cells from blood, obtained after autologous CMV-specific T cell therapy. Receptor source: a human patient who had received a solid organ transplant and had CMV disease. Some T cells may originate from the graft donor.

This clone was detected only a few times. V usage is TRBV4-3 and J usage is TRBJ2-1; 12 bases are shared with TRBD2. V lost 3 bases to trimming and J lost 4 bases; unmatched junction nucleotides: 7. This CDR3 has 17 amino acids. Germline CDR1 is LGHNA and CDR2 is YSLEER. CDR3 sequence: CASSHELAGGRYNEQFF. The CDR3 DNA reads as TGCGCCAGCAGCCACGAACTAGCGGGGGGCCGGTACAATGAGCAGTTCTTC.

The chain joins TRBV6-4 to TRBJ2-1; 8 bases are a match to TRBD1. The V segment lost 4 bases and the J segment 8 bases; nucleotides outside the gene matches: 10. Germline assignment: CDR1 MRHNA and CDR2 SNTAGT. This CDR3 region has 15 residues. The CDR3: CASSVVTGGMDEQFF. The CDR3 region has the DNA TGTGCCAGCAGTGTGGTCACAGGGGGTATGGATGAGCAGTTCTTC.

The chain links TRBV10-2 to TRBJ2-7; TRBD2 aligns across 7 bases. The J segment lost 7 bases and the V segment lost 7 bases, leaving 10 bases of the junction unmatched. The V gene's germline CDR1 is WSHSY and CDR2 SAAADI. The CDR3 is 13 amino acids. The CDR3 region has the DNA TGCGCCAGCAATCCAGCGGGATTGTCTGAGCAGTACTTC. Translation gives CASNPAGLSEQYF.

The rearrangement joins TRBV4-2 to TRBJ2-3; the match to TRBD2 covers 8 bases. After removal of 0 bases from V and 5 bases from J, the junction contained 4 bases not matched to a gene. This CDR3 region has 15 residues. The V gene's germline CDR1 is LGHNA and CDR2 YNFKEQ. The CDR3 bases are TGTGCCAGCAGCCAAGAAAGCGGGGGTATAGATACGCAGTATTTT. Translation gives CASSQESGGIDTQYF.

A few counts support this clone. The chain links TRBV4-3 to TRBJ1-1, with D tentatively TRBD1 (5 bases). CDR1 and CDR2 from the germline V gene are LGHNA and YSLEER. This CDR3 is 13 amino acids long. Trimming pared 4 bases from V and 1 base from J, leaving 7 bases between. CDR3 in DNA: TGCGCCAGCAGCCCAACAGGGAACACTGAAGCTTTCTTT. It encodes CASSPTGNTEAFF.

This rearrangement joins TRBV19 to TRBJ2-7; 8 bases map to TRBD2. Trimming took 11 bases from V and 2 from J; bases not matched to a gene: 8. Germline lookup yields CDR1 LNHDA and CDR2 SQIVND (reference sequence). CDR3 size: 13 residues. In nucleotides, the CDR3 is TGTGCCTCGAGCGGGAGTGAAGCCTACGAGCAGTACTTC. This translates into CASSGSEAYEQYF.

V and J are TRBV7-9 and TRBJ2-7, with 11 bases lining up with TRBD2. V shed 3 bases and J 6 bases; nucleotides not matched to a gene: 7. CDR1 is SEHNR and CDR2 is FQNEAQ in the germline V gene (reference sequence). The CDR3 has 15 amino acids. For the CDR3, the DNA is TGTGCCAGCAGCTTGACTAGCGGGAAGGCAATCGAGCAGTACTTC. Amino acid sequence: CASSLTSGKAIEQYF.

This chain links TRBV7-9 with TRBJ2-7; TRBD2 agrees at 12 bases. J lost 7 bases, V lost 2 bases, and 6 bases had no gene match. The CDR3 runs 15 residues. Germline CDR1 SEHNR, CDR2 FQNEAQ (reference sequence). The CDR3 DNA is TGTGCCAGCAGCTTACCAGGACTAGCGGGATGGGAGCAGTACTTC. It translates to CASSLPGLAGWEQYF.

The chain uses TRBV6-6 and TRBJ1-4, with 7 nucleotides matching TRBD1. Germline V gives CDR1 MNHNY, CDR2 SVGAGI (reference sequence). This CDR3 spans 15 amino acids. The V segment lost 3 bases and the J segment 8 bases; nucleotides outside the gene matches: 9. CDR3 nucleotide sequence: TGTGCCAGCAGTTATTTGGACAGGAGGGGGGAAAAACTGTTTTTT. This encodes CASSYLDRRGEKLFF.

The J gene is TRBJ2-1, the V gene TRBV9; D is perhaps TRBD2 (5 bases). The CDR3 covers 15 residues. Deletions cut 3 bases from V and 0 bases from J, with 10 bases between. The germline gives CDR1 SGDLS, CDR2 YYNGEE. The CDR3 sequence is CASSASSPSYNEQFF. The DNA for the CDR3 is TGTGCCAGCAGCGCCTCTAGCCCCTCCTACAATGAGCAGTTCTTC.

The rearrangement links TRBV12-1 to TRBJ2-3; the D segment call TRBD2 is taken from the table without a DNA check. TRBV12-1 is shown as a pseudogene. This CDR3 is 12 amino acids long. The CDR3 loop is CAGTRVSDTQYF. The DNA for the CDR3 is TGTGCCGGGACTCGGGTGTCAGATACGCAGTATTTT.

To note about this clone: This may be a read error, as it is one base from a much larger clone. The CDR3, as DNA: TGTGCCAGCAGGAAGGGACAGGGGGGCGGTTACGAGCAGTACTTC. This encodes CASRKGQGGGYEQYF. The rearrangement uses TRBV6-5 and TRBJ2-7, with TRBD1 matching 11 bases. V shed 6 bases and J 4 bases; nucleotides not matched to a gene: 8. CDR3 length: 15 amino acids. Germline-derived CDR1 and CDR2 are MNHEY and SVGAGI.

The chain carries TRBV7-9 and TRBJ1-1; the D gene is possibly TRBD1 (5 bases). There are 17 residues in the CDR3. Trimming cost V 3 bases and J 6 bases, with 23 bases left between them. Germline V lookup: CDR1 SEHNR, CDR2 FQNEAQ (reference sequence). The CDR3 loop is CASSFRQSGAAMAEAFF. The CDR3 region has the DNA TGTGCCAGCAGCTTTAGGCAGTCCGGGGCCGCTATGGCTGAAGCTTTCTTT. The full variable domain, its missing parts supplied by reference TRBV7-9 and TRBJ1-1, is DTGVSQNPRHKITKRGQNVTFRCDPISEHNRLYWYRQTLGQGPEFLTYFQNEAQLEKSRLLSDRFSAERPKGSFSTLEIQRTEQGDSAMYLCASSFRQSGAAMAEAFFGQGTRLTVV.

This rearrangement joins TRBV21-1 to TRBJ1-2. TRBV21-1 is marked as a pseudogene. The CDR3 loop spans 20 amino acids. The CDR3 bases are TGTGCCAGCAGCAAAGAGGAAGATTGGCGGAGGGAACAGTTGATCTATGGCTACACCTTC. The encoded protein is CASSKEEDWRREQLIYGYTF.

The rearrangement uses TRBV11-2 and TRBJ2-7; 12 nucleotides match TRBD2. The V and J ends lost 5 bases and 6 bases, in that order; junction bases with no gene match: 8. This CDR3 is 15 amino acids long. The V gene's germline CDR1 is SGHAT and CDR2 FQNNGV. The CDR3 DNA reads as TGTGCCAGCAGCCCAAGACTAGCGGGAGCTGGCGAGCAGTACTTC. Encoded protein: CASSPRLAGAGEQYF.

This clone came up a few times. The chain couples TRBV30 to TRBJ2-7; D gene uncertain. Per germline, CDR1 GTSNPN and CDR2 SVGIG (reference sequence). The CDR3 consists of 12 residues. V lost 0 bases to trimming and J lost 5 bases, with 8 bases between them. The chain's CDR3 is CAWSVLTNEQYF. DNA for the CDR3: TGTGCCTGGAGTGTCCTTACCAACGAGCAGTACTTC.

The gene calls are TRBV7-3 and TRBJ1-1; D is unclear. Germline CDR1 SGHTA, CDR2 FQGTGA. Deletions cut 1 base from V and 4 bases from J, with 7 bases between. This CDR3 has 13 residues. The DNA for the CDR3 is TGTGCCAGCAGCTTAAATCGGGTCACTGAAGCTTTCTTT. This codes for CASSLNRVTEAFF.

This clone appeared once. The chain recombines TRBV10-2 with TRBJ2-1; D may be TRBD2 (6 bases). V was cut by 7 bases and J by 8 bases, with 15 bases left in between. The CDR3 consists of 13 residues. Per the germline V gene, CDR1 is WSHSY and CDR2 is SAAADI. CDR3 amino acids: CASTFGGMDEQFF. CDR3 coding DNA: TGCGCCAGCACCTTCGGGGGTATGGATGAGCAGTTCTTC.

This rearrangement joins TRBV27 to TRBJ2-1; either TRBD1 or TRBD2 may supply D (5 bases each). Germline lookup yields CDR1 MNHEY and CDR2 SMNVEV (reference sequence). The germline V and J ends were trimmed by 8 bases and 4 bases, with 15 bases remaining between them. This CDR3 spans 14 amino acids. CDR3 residues: CASGPSGPYNEQFF. CDR3 in DNA: TGTGCCAGCGGACCTTCGGGACCTTACAATGAGCAGTTCTTC.

The chain has TRBV6-5 and TRBJ1-2; tentative D call: TRBD1 (6 bases). This CDR3 has 13 amino acids. Germline V gene lookup returns CDR1 MNHEY and CDR2 SVGAGI. V shed 5 bases and J shed 7 bases, with 14 bases lying between them. The CDR3 sequence: CASSPDRQVGYTF. Here the CDR3 DNA reads TGTGCCAGCAGTCCTGACAGACAGGTTGGCTACACCTTC.

The chain has TRBV30 and TRBJ2-7; D may be TRBD1 (6 bases). The V gene lost 0 bases and the J gene lost 6 bases, with 15 bases spanning the gap. CDR1 and CDR2 (germline): GTSNPN, SVGIG (reference sequence). CDR3 length equals 14 residues. CDR3 sequence: CAWSVAAGAAEQYF. The CDR3, as DNA: TGTGCCTGGAGTGTAGCCGCAGGGGCAGCCGAGCAGTACTTC.

V and J are TRBV6-5 and TRBJ1-1; the D gene is possibly TRBD1 (6 bases). Germline CDR1 and CDR2: MNHEY and SVGAGI. Trimming removed 10 bases at V and 5 bases at J, with 11 bases between. The CDR3 covers 11 residues. CDR3: CATKGGTEAFF. Here the CDR3 DNA reads TGTGCCACGAAGGGGGGGACTGAAGCTTTCTTT.

The chain recombines TRBV27 with TRBJ2-5, with 11 bases matching TRBD2. The V segment lost 1 base and the J segment 2 bases; nucleotides outside the gene matches: 0. The CDR3 contains 15 residues. The germline gives CDR1 MNHEY, CDR2 SMNVEV (reference sequence). The CDR3 reads CASSLLAGGQETQYF. CDR3 DNA: TGTGCCAGCAGTTTATTAGCGGGGGGGCAAGAGACCCAGTACTTC.

Ten or more counts support this clone. It differs at one base from a far larger clone, so likely a read error. This chain joins TRBV5-6 and TRBJ2-7; 11 bases are shared with TRBD1. This CDR3 has 15 amino acids. CDR1 and CDR2 (germline): SGHDT, YYEEEE. The CDR3 DNA reads as TGTGCCCGCAGCTTGGGGGGACAGGGGGTTTTTGAGCAGTACTTC. Its protein product is CARSLGGQGVFEQYF.

The V and J genes are TRBV13 and TRBJ1-1; unclear D gene. The CDR3 is made up of 15 amino acids. Looked up from germline, CDR1 is PRHDT and CDR2 is FYEKMQ (reference sequence). V was shortened by 5 bases and J by 2 bases, with 15 bases between the two germline ends. Written as DNA, the CDR3 is TGTGCCAGCAGCCCCCCGGGGATAGAAAACACTGAAGCTTTCTTT. Protein product: CASSPPGIENTEAFF.

This chain joins TRBV9 and TRBJ2-1; D may be TRBD1 (6 bases). Germline CDR1 SGDLS, CDR2 YYNGEE. The V and J ends lost 0 bases and 2 bases respectively, with 9 bases between them. The CDR3 is 15 residues long. CDR3 DNA: TGTGCCAGCAGCGTAGCAGGGGTTGCCTACAATGAGCAGTTCTTC. Translation: CASSVAGVAYNEQFF.

CDR3 DNA: TGTGCCAGCAGTGAGGGAGCGGTAGGAGGAGAGACCCAGTACTTC. This gives the protein CASSEGAVGGETQYF. The J gene is TRBJ2-5, the V gene TRBV6-1, with a tentative D call TRBD2 (5 bases). This CDR3 spans 15 amino acids. Per the germline V gene, CDR1 is MNHNS and CDR2 is SASEGT. Trimming pared 3 bases from V and 4 bases from J, leaving 15 bases between.

This sequence joins TRBV7-9 and TRBJ2-2; possible D gene TRBD1, 6 bases. Trimming removed 1 base from V and 3 bases from J, with 18 bases in between. Per germline, CDR1 SEHNR and CDR2 FQNEAQ (reference sequence). This CDR3 comprises 18 residues. CDR3 protein: CASSLEGRGSADTGELFF. The CDR3 DNA sequence: TGTGCCAGCAGCTTAGAGGGCAGGGGCTCCGCCGACACCGGGGAGCTGTTTTTT.

The V and J genes are TRBV10-3 and TRBJ1-1; D may be TRBD1 (5 bases). The CDR3 is made up of 15 amino acids. Germline CDR1 ENHRY, CDR2 SYGVKD. V lost 2 bases and J 4 bases, leaving 14 bases between the germline ends. CDR3 in amino acids: CAISEPPQGGTEAFF. The CDR3, as DNA: TGTGCCATCAGTGAGCCACCCCAGGGCGGCACTGAAGCTTTCTTT.

This chain connects TRBV5-6 to TRBJ1-1; 7 bases match TRBD1. The germline gives CDR1 SGHDT, CDR2 YYEEEE. The CDR3 extends over 15 amino acids. With 0 bases clipped from V and 1 base from J, the junction kept 3 bases outside the gene matches. CDR3 sequence (DNA): TGTGCCAGCAGCTTGGGGGACAGATGGAACACTGAAGCTTTCTTT. Protein sequence: CASSLGDRWNTEAFF.

This clone was found once. This chain uses TRBV6-4 with TRBJ1-1; TRBD1 is a possible D gene (5 bases). The CDR3 has 13 amino acids. Germline CDR1 MRHNA, CDR2 SNTAGT. V gave up 6 bases and J gave up 6 bases, with 14 bases separating them. CDR3 protein: CASSQGSSSEAFF. In nucleotides, the CDR3 is TGTGCCAGCAGCCAGGGTAGCTCCTCTGAAGCTTTCTTT.